This TCR beta chain is from a study of glioma-infiltrating T cells. Losses at the gene ends were 4 bases for V and 6 bases for J; bases not matched to a gene: 6. Germline CDR1 and CDR2: SGDLS and YYNGEE. The CDR3 covers 13 residues. This clonotype was observed a few times. The iRepertoire nested amplicon-rescue multiplex PCR amplified TCR alpha and beta CDR3s from RNA. TCRdb reprocessed the multiplex PCR reads with MiXCR, giving one entry per CDR3 protein. The sample shows about 94,000 distinct CDR3 sequences, under 30% of them seen only once. This clonotype originated in a human donor with low-grade glioma or glioblastoma, undergoing nonglioma brain surgery, or in good health (not recorded which). V gene TRBV9 combines with J gene TRBJ2-5, with 7 positions matching TRBD1. The sample comprised glioma tissue, nonneoplastic brain tissue, or PBMCs (not recorded which). This CDR3 reads CASSLETGKTQYF. The CDR3 region has the DNA TGTGCCAGCAGCCTGGAGACAGGGAAGACCCAGTACTTC.